The T cell receptor beta chain described here comes from a study of blood T cell repertoires in COVID-19 (dated by TCRdb to the early 2020s). Describing the broader study: Samples from collaborators originated in the United States, Italy and Spain and spanned both the acute and convalescent phases of COVID-19. The prospective study material was composed of cDNA or gDNA derived from T cells, B-cell-depleted T cells, or PBMCs. The sample metadata nearly always contained a de-identified subject ID, COVID-19 status, age in years and sex. Deeply sampled blood TCRbeta repertoires from subjects exposed to, actively infected with, or recovered from COVID-19 were included in the dataset. Where HLA class I and class II types were available, the types were taken from metadata supplied by the sample provider, not from assay-based typing. The samples were drawn from the first 160 participants of the ongoing ImmuneRACE study and from about 1,200 subjects provided by 6 global collaborators. A freely available public database, intended as a resource for researchers studying the immune response to SARS-CoV-2, is where the repertoires were released. The investigation overall reported the following: Clinical and demographic metadata were provided uncurated, with the amount varying by source and participant.

Including cysteine and phenylalanine, the CDR3 has 15 amino acids. Just the 45-base CDR3 DNA is kept, in frame starting at base 1. Per the germline V gene, SGDLS is the CDR1 and YYNGEE is the CDR2. Clipping removes 0 bases from V and 2 bases from J, with 4 as the unmatched junction base count. Remarks on this clone: What this receptor recognizes is not known. There are no base qualities to consult, and no much larger clone falls within one base.

The immunoSEQ Assay, a bias-controlled multiplex PCR, was used to amplify TCRbeta CDR3 regions from genomic DNA. The paper's processing steps were these. Within the assay, amplification of reference gene primers was used to estimate how many nucleated cells each sample contained. To quantify the absolute abundance of each unique TCRbeta CDR3 rearrangement, sequence reads were collapsed and filtered. For each sample, productive Simpson clonality was calculated by taking the square root of Simpson's diversity index across productive rearrangements. TCRdb limited this immuneACCESS table to in-frame rearrangements with V and J called. A share of clones is missing; checked studies link under half to unresolved V genes, and the rest is unexplained. Clone size and V and J calls were adopted from that table, with D and trimming inferred from the DNA. For this sample the table gives some 130,000 clones, of which more than 70% were detected only once. The ten largest make up under 15% of the sample.

Samples from volunteer blood donors who had recovered from COVID-19 were contributed by a second Seattle source. Collaborating institutions collected whole blood in K2EDTA tubes following their own protocols. Collaborator samples were shipped for TCRbeta analysis as frozen whole blood, isolated PBMCs, or DNA extracted from either sample type. The clonotype was recovered from a woman under 40 who had recovered from COVID-19. This receptor chain uses TRBV9 and TRBJ2-7, and TRBD1 aligns with 8 junction nucleotides. The sequenced sample consisted of peripheral blood. The DNA sequence is as follows: TGTGCCAGCAGCGTAGGACAGGGGTATACCTACGAGCAGTACTTC. It translates to CASSVGQGYTYEQYF.